This T cell receptor beta chain was profiled in a study of shared clonotypes between healthy human individuals. About the research overall: A few men and a couple of women, aged 18 to 49, were donors.

Germline loops: CDR1 MGHRA, CDR2 YSYEKL. The CDR3 extends over 13 amino acids. V trimming: 2 bases; J trimming: 8 bases; junction bases outside the gene matches: 6. Of note for this clone: Its antigen is unknown.

Selected positively for CCR7 and CD45RO-negative, naive CD8 cells excluded terminally differentiated effector memory CD45RA+ cells. Assay used: immunoSEQ multiplex PCR; TCRdb lists only in-frame clones, some missing. The data contain about 820,000 clones, about 92% of them singletons. Study outcomes and limitations: It was only blood that was sampled, and tissue repertoires likely differ.

This clonotype was sampled from a man aged 25-45 years in good health. The specimen was naive CD8+ T cells sorted from blood. The gene calls are TRBV4-1 and TRBJ2-7; TRBD2 aligns across 7 bases. CDR3 nucleotides: TGCGCCAGCAGCCAAACCGTGGGGGGGAAGCAGTACTTC. It translates to CASSQTVGGKQYF.